These 8 T cell receptor beta chains were all obtained from the same sample, sequenced in a study of T cell changes during pregnancy in multiple sclerosis. TCRdb's table, derived via immunoSEQ multiplex PCR, lists solely in-frame clones and lacks some. The sample yields 57,000 or so clones, less than 95% seen once. This sample comprised peripheral blood, obtained in the third trimester of pregnancy. These TCRs come from a female donor in good health, enrolled as a control in a pregnancy study.

The genes are TRBV4-1 and TRBJ1-2; a weak D match, TRBD1 (6 bases). The CDR3 contains 13 residues. The germline V gene has CDR1 MGHRA and CDR2 YSYEKL. V lost 5 bases to trimming and J lost 11 bases, with 18 bases between them. The CDR3 here is CASSVGTTVSYTF. The CDR3 nucleotides read TGCGCCAGCAGCGTCGGGACAACTGTGTCTTACACCTTC.

The chain combines TRBV7-9 with TRBJ1-5, with 10 bases identical to TRBD1. CDR1 is SEHNR, CDR2 FQNEAQ, per germline (reference sequence). This CDR3 comprises 16 residues. V was pared by 5 bases and J by 5 bases, with 9 bases of the junction left unmatched. For the CDR3, the DNA is TGTGCCAGCAGCCCGATGGGACAGGGGAGGCATCAGCCCCAGCATTTT. Translating it yields CASSPMGQGRHQPQHF.

The chain couples TRBV5-1 to TRBJ2-3, with TRBD2 matching over 7 bases. The CDR3 has 17 amino acids. CDR1 and CDR2 (germline): SGHRS, YFSETQ. After removal of 0 bases from V and 3 bases from J, the junction contained 10 bases not matched to a gene. The CDR3 spells CASSLVPRERGTDTQYF. The CDR3 DNA follows: TGCGCCAGCAGCTTGGTTCCGCGGGAGAGAGGAACAGATACGCAGTATTTT.

The chain links TRBV27 to TRBJ2-7; D is uncertain. V was pared by 2 bases and J by 3 bases, with 20 bases between. CDR3 length equals 17 residues. CDR1 is MNHEY and CDR2 is SMNVEV in the germline V gene (reference sequence). CDR3 DNA: TGTGCCAGCAGTTTACACCTGTATATCCCTGTCGGCTACGAGCAGTACTTC. It yields the protein CASSLHLYIPVGYEQYF.

The chain employs TRBV5-1 and TRBJ2-1, with 13 bases that match TRBD2. There are 18 residues in the CDR3. V was pared by 4 bases and J by 6 bases, with 13 bases of the junction left unmatched. CDR1 and CDR2 from the germline V gene are SGHRS and YFSETQ. CDR3 sequence (DNA): TGCGCCAGCAGCACGGGACTAGCGGGACGGGGGACTACCAATGAGCAGTTCTTC. It yields the protein CASSTGLAGRGTTNEQFF.

This chain uses TRBV27 with TRBJ1-2; D gene ambiguous. Germline V gives CDR1 MNHEY, CDR2 SMNVEV (reference sequence). V was cut by 2 bases and J by 4 bases, with 5 bases left in between. The CDR3 loop spans 12 amino acids. The CDR3 nucleotides read TGTGCCAGCAGTTTAGCGGTCTATGGCTACACCTTC. This translates into CASSLAVYGYTF.

V usage is TRBV19 and J usage is TRBJ2-1, with 9 bases identical to TRBD1. CDR3 length equals 15 residues. Per germline, CDR1 LNHDA and CDR2 SQIVND (reference sequence). V trimming: 6 bases; J trimming: 3 bases; junction bases outside the gene matches: 6. This CDR3 reads CASRVGDRVYNEQFF. The CDR3 DNA follows: TGTGCCAGTAGGGTGGGGGACAGGGTCTACAATGAGCAGTTCTTC.

The chain recombines TRBV6-1 with TRBJ1-2, with 9 bases that match TRBD1. This CDR3 contains 13 residues. The ends lost 6 bases at V and 9 bases at J; junction bases unmatched: 8. From germline, CDR1 is MNHNS and CDR2 SASEGT. The CDR3 loop is CASRGTGTRSYTF. As DNA, the CDR3 is TGTGCCAGCAGGGGGACAGGGACCCGGAGCTACACCTTC.